This entry features one TCR beta chain sequence. Other DNA variants within this sample encode the same CDR3. The data originate from a study of control samples from healthy donors and cancer patients. Clones were read by immunoSEQ multiplex PCR, and TCRdb kept only the in-frame ones, dropping some. The sample consists of about 250,000 clones, about 80% of them appearing once. Trimming took off 2 bases at V and 2 bases at J, with 7 bases between the two ends. This CDR3 contains 13 residues. Germline assignment: CDR1 SGHRS and CDR2 YFSETQ. The J gene is TRBJ2-5, the V gene TRBV5-1; D gene unclear. The source is a woman in her sixties with lung cancer. The sequenced material came from PBMCs. The CDR3 nucleotides read TGCGCCAGCAGCTTTCTAGGGCAAGAGACCCAGTACTTC. It is translated as CASSFLGQETQYF.